This T cell receptor beta chain came from a study of prognosis after radiotherapy for stage I lung cancer. The wider study: Stage I non-small cell lung cancer patients were enrolled from early 2018 to early 2019.

With 3 bases removed from V and 3 bases from J, the gap between germline ends came to 9 bases. CDR1 MDHEN and CDR2 SYDVKM come from the germline V gene. CDR3 length equals 13 residues. Using two-round multiplex PCR, the authors amplified TCR beta CDR3 from genomic DNA. Every TRBV and TRBJ gene had its own specific primer in first-round PCR. TCRdb itself ran the multiplex PCR reads through MiXCR, one entry per CDR3 protein. The data contain fewer than 25,000 distinct CDR3 sequences, under 45% of them singletons. This clonotype originated in a donor aged 50 or older with non-small cell lung cancer. The chain combines TRBV28 with TRBJ2-7; D not certain. The sample in question was PBMCs, obtained before or after stereotactic body radiation therapy (not recorded which). The CDR3 nucleotides read TGTGCCAGCAGTTTCGGCCTAGACTACGAGCAGTACTTC. Residues: CASSFGLDYEQYF.